This T cell receptor beta chain was retrieved from a study of OX40 agonist ivuxolimab in advanced cancers. Whole-study findings and limits: At 0.1 to 3.0 mg/kg and by week 6, clonal expansion occurred in CD4+ and CD8+ blood T cells.

Using immunoSEQ multiplex PCR, the repertoire was profiled, and TCRdb retains in-frame clones only, with some absent. The repertoire holds about 66,000 clones, with 80% to 85% as singletons. The CDR3 length is 13 residues. Looked up from germline, CDR1 is SGHTA and CDR2 is FQGTGA. Trimming cost V 9 bases and J 2 bases, with 13 bases left between them. Note on this clone: Its antigen is not known.

This receptor was taken from an adult with an advanced solid tumor such as melanoma, head and neck, liver or kidney cancer. Sample: CD4+ or CD8+ T cells sorted from blood, taken in a trial of the OX40 agonist ivuxolimab. This chain links TRBV7-3 with TRBJ2-5; D is possibly TRBD1 (6 bases). This CDR3 reads CASQTGPQETQYF. The CDR3 region has the DNA TGTGCCAGTCAGACAGGCCCTCAAGAGACCCAGTACTTC.